This T cell receptor beta chain appears in the sequencing data of a study of early T cells in non-severe SARS-CoV-2 infection. On the study more broadly: Chains stayed unpaired after sequencing of bulk RNA from unsorted whole blood. General observations from the study: In VDJdb matching, anti-spike CD8 responses were favored while private and CD4 specificities went missing.

Individual cDNA molecules each received unique molecular identifiers attached to them. Via MiXCR, TCRdb re-called the 5' RACE reads, giving one row per CDR3 protein. The sample records 25,000 to 30,000 distinct CDR3 sequences, about 5.3% being singletons. This clonotype showed up many times. Its target is not known. The length of the CDR3 is 14 residues. V was clipped by 4 bases and J by 1 base, with 10 bases between them. Germline V gene sequence: CDR1 MDHEN, CDR2 SYDVKM. The clonotype comes from an adult who was a healthcare worker with PCR-confirmed SARS-CoV-2 infection or an uninfected control (not recorded which). The material sequenced was whole blood. This sequence joins TRBV28 and TRBJ1-1; maybe TRBD1 (5 bases). CDR3 nucleotides: TGTGCCAGCAGTTACCCAGGGTCGAACACTGAAGCTTTCTTT. Translating it yields CASSYPGSNTEAFF.